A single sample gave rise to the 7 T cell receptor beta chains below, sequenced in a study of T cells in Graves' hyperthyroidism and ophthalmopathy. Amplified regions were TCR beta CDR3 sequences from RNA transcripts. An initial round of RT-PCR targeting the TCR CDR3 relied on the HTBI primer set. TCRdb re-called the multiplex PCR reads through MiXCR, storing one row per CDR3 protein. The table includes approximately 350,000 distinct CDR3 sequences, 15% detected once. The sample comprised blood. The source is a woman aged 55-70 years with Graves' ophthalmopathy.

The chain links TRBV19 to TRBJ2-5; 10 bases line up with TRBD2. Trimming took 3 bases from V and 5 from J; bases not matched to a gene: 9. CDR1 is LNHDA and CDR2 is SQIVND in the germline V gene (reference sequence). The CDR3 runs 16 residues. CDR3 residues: CASSIGSGRASETQYF. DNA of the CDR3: TGTGCCAGTAGTATCGGCAGCGGGAGGGCTTCGGAGACCCAGTACTTC.

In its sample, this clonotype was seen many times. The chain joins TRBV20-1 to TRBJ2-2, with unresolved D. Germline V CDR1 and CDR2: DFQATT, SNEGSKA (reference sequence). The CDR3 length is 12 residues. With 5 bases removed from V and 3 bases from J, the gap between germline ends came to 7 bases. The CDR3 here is CSAQTDTGELFF. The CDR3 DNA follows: TGCAGTGCTCAGACTGACACCGGGGAGCTGTTTTTT.

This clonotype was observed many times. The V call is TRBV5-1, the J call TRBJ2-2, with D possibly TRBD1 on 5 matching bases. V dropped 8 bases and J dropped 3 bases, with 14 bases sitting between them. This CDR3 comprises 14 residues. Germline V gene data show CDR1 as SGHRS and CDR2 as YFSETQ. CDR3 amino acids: CASERGLDTGELFF. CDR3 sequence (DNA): TGCGCCAGTGAAAGGGGTCTCGACACCGGGGAGCTGTTTTTT.

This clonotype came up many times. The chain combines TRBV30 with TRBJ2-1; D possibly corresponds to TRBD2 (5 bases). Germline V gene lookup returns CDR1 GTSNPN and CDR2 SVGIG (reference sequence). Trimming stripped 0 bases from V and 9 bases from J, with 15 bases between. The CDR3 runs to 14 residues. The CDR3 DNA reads TGTGCCTGGAGTGTAGGACGGGGTTCCCTTGAGCAGTTCTTC. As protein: CAWSVGRGSLEQFF. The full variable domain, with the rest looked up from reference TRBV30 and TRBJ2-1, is SQTIHQWPATLVQPVGSPLSLECTVEGTSNPNLYWYRQAAGRGLQLLFYSVGIGQISSEVPQNLSASRPQDRQFILSSKKLLLSDSGFYLCAWSVGRGSLEQFFGPGTRLTVL.

The CDR3 bases are TGTGCCAGCAGCCATTTGGGGGGCTACGAGCAGTACTTC. Residues: CASSHLGGYEQYF. The V and J genes are TRBV3-1 and TRBJ2-7, with a weak D call TRBD2 (6 bases). The CDR3 totals 13 residues. The germline V gene encodes CDR1 LGHDT and CDR2 YNNKEL (reference sequence). V dropped 3 bases and J dropped 3 bases, with 9 bases sitting between them.

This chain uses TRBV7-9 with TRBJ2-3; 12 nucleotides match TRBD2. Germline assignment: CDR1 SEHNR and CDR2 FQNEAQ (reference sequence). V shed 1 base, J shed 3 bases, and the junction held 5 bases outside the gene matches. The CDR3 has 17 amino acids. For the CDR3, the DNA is TGTGCCAGCAGCTTAGGGGCCGGGACTAGCGGGACAGATACGCAGTATTTT. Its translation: CASSLGAGTSGTDTQYF. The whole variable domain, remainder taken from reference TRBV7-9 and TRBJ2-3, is DTGVSQNPRHKITKRGQNVTFRCDPISEHNRLYWYRQTLGQGPEFLTYFQNEAQLEKSRLLSDRFSAERPKGSFSTLEIQRTEQGDSAMYLCASSLGAGTSGTDTQYFGPGTRLTVL.

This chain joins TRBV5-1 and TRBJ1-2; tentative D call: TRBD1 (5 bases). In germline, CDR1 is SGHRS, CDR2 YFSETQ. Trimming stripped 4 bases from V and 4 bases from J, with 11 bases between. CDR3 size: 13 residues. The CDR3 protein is CASSPDSTYGYTF. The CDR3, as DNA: TGCGCCAGCAGCCCCGACAGTACCTATGGCTACACCTTC.